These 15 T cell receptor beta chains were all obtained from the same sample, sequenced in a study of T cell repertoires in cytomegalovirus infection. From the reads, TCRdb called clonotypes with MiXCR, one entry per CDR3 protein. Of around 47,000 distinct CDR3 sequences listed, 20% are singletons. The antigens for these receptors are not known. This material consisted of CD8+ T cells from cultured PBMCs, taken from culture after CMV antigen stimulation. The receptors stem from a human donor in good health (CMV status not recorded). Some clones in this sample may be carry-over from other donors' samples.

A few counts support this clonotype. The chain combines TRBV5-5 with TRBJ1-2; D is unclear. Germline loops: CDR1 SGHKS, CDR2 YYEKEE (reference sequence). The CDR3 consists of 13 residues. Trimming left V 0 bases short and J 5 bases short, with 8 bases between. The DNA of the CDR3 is TGTGCCAGCAGCTTGGATGTGGGGTATGGCTACACCTTC. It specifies CASSLDVGYGYTF. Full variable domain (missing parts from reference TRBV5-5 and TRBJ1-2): DAGVTQSPTHLIKTRGQQVTLRCSPISGHKSVSWYQQVLGQGPQFIFQYYEKEERGRGNFPDRFSARQFPNYSSELNVNALLLGDSALYLCASSLDVGYGYTFGSGTRLTVV.

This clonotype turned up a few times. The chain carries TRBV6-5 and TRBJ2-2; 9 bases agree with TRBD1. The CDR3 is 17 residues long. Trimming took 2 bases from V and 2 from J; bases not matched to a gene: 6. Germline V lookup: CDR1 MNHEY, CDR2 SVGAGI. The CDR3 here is CASSYRRDRVNTGELFF. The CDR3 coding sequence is TGTGCCAGCAGTTACCGCCGGGACAGGGTTAACACCGGGGAGCTGTTTTTT.

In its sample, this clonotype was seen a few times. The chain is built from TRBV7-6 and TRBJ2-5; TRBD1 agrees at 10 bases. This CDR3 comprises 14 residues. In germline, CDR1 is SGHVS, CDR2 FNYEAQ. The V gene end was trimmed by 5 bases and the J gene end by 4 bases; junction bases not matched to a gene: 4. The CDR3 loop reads CASSPRTGGETQYF. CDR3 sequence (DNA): TGTGCCAGCAGCCCACGGACAGGGGGAGAGACCCAGTACTTC.

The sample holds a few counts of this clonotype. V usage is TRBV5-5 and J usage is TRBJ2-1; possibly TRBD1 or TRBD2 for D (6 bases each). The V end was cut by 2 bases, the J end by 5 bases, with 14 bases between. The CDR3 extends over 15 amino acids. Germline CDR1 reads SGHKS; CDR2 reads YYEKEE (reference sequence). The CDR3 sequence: CASSFPGGGNNEQFF. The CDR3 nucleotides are TGTGCCAGCAGCTTTCCCGGGGGCGGCAACAATGAGCAGTTCTTC. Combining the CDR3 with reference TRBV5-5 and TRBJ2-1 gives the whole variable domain DAGVTQSPTHLIKTRGQQVTLRCSPISGHKSVSWYQQVLGQGPQFIFQYYEKEERGRGNFPDRFSARQFPNYSSELNVNALLLGDSALYLCASSFPGGGNNEQFFGPGTRLTVL.

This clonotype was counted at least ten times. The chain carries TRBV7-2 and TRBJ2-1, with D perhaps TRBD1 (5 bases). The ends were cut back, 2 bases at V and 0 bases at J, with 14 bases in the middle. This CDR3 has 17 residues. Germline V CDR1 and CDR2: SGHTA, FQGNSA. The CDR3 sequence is CASSLSGLESSYNEQFF. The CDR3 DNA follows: TGTGCCAGCAGCTTATCAGGGCTAGAGAGCTCCTACAATGAGCAGTTCTTC.

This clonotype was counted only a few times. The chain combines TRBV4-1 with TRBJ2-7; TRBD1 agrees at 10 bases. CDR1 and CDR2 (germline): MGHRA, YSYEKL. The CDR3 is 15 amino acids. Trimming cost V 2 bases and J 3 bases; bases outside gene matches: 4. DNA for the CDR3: TGCGCCAGCAGCCAAACCGGGACAGGGGACTACGAGCAGTACTTC. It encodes CASSQTGTGDYEQYF.

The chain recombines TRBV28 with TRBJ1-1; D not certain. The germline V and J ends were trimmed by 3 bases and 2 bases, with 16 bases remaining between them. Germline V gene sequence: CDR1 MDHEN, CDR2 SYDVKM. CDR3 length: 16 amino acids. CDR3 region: CASSFSISGRNTEAFF. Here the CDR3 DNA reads TGTGCCAGCAGTTTTTCCATTAGCGGGAGAAACACTGAAGCTTTCTTT.

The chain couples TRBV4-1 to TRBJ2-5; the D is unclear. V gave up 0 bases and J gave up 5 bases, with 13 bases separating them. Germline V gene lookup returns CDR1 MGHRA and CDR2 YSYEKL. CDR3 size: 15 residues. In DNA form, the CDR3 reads TGCGCCAGCAGCCAAGATTTGGGCAGCTCGGAGACCCAGTACTTC. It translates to CASSQDLGSSETQYF.

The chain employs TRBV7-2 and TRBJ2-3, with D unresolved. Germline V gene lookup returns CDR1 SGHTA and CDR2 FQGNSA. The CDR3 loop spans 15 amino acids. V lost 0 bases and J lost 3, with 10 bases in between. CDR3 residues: CASSLAGRRTDTQYF. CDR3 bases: TGTGCCAGCAGCTTAGCCGGTAGGAGAACAGATACGCAGTATTTT.

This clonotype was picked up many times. The CDR3 nucleotides read TGCGCCAGCAGCCCTCCAGGGACAGGAGGGAGTGGAAACACCATATATTTT. Translation: CASSPPGTGGSGNTIYF. The chain is built from TRBV4-1 and TRBJ1-3; TRBD1 agrees at 8 bases. V was pared by 4 bases and J by 3 bases, with 11 bases of the junction left unmatched. Germline V gene sequence: CDR1 MGHRA, CDR2 YSYEKL. The CDR3 extends over 17 amino acids.

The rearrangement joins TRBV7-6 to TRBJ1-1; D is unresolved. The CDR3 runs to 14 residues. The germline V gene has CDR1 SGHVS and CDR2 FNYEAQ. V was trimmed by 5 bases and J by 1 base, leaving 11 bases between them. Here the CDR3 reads CASSMRDRNTEAFF. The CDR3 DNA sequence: TGTGCCAGCAGCATGCGGGATCGGAACACTGAAGCTTTCTTT.

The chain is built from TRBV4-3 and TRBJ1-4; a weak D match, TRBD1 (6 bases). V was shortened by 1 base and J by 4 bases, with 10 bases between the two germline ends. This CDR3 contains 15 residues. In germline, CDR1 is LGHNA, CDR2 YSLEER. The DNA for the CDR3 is TGCGCCAGCAGCCAAGGCCGGACAGTTAATGAAAAACTGTTTTTT. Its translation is CASSQGRTVNEKLFF.

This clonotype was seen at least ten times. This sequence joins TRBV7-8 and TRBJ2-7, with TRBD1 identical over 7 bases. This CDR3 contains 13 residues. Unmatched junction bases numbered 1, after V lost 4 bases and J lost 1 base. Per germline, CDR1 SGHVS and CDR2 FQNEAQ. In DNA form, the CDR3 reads TGTGCCAGCAGCTGGGGACAGTCCTACGAGCAGTACTTC. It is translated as CASSWGQSYEQYF.

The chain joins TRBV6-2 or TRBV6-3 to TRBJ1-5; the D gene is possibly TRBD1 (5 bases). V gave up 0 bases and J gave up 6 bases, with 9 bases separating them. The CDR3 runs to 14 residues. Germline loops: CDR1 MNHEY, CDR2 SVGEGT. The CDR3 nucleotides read TGTGCCAGCAGTTACTCAGGGGCAGGTCAGCCCCAGCATTTT. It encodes CASSYSGAGQPQHF.

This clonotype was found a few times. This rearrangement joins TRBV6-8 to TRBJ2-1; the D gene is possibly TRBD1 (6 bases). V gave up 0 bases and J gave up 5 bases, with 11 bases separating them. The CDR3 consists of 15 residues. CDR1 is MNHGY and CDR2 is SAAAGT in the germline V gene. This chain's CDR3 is CASSYSNRADNEQFF. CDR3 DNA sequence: TGTGCCAGCAGTTACTCGAACAGGGCGGACAATGAGCAGTTCTTC.